A single T cell receptor (beta chain) is shown here with its context. The antigen is undetermined. An end of the junction does not agree with germline; a read error may underlie this. The CDR3 runs to 14 residues. The V gene's germline CDR1 is MDHEN and CDR2 SYDVKM. TCRdb used MiXCR to reprocess the 5' RACE reads, holding one entry per CDR3 protein. The table shows 200,000 to 300,000 distinct CDR3 sequences, with 10% to 15% occurring only once. These data are taken from a study of T cells after yellow fever vaccination. Findings and caveats of the study: The booster response re-showed most primary clones: more than 95% CD4, approximately 90% CD8.

The sequences come from CD4+ T cells sorted from PBMCs, collected 45 days after the yellow fever booster vaccination. The sequence was obtained from a man aged 25-45 years who received the YFV17D yellow fever vaccine. The rearrangement links TRBV28 to TRBJ2-7, with D perhaps matching TRBD2 (6 bases). In DNA, the CDR3 is TGTGACAGCAGGACCCTGGGACTTTGGTACGAGCAGTACTTC. This codes for CDSRTLGLWYEQYF.